This T cell receptor beta chain was profiled in a study of blood T cell repertoires in COVID-19. Background on the study: From the United States, Italy and Spain came samples of acute and convalescent COVID-19. PBMCs, B-cell-depleted T cells, or T cells provided the cDNA or gDNA that made up the material.

The junction had 6 bases not matched to a gene; V was cut back by 5 bases and J by 0 bases. The CDR3 extends over 15 amino acids. The germline V gene has CDR1 MNHEY and CDR2 SVGAGI. Per the study methods: Amplification of reference gene primers provided the estimated nucleated cell counts. Assay used: immunoSEQ multiplex PCR; TCRdb lists only in-frame clones, some missing. Clone size and V and J calls were adopted from that table, with D and trimming inferred from the DNA. The sample has tens of thousands of clones; 88% are singletons. This clone was picked up one time. The clonotype comes from a man aged 65 to 85 in a cohort sampled during active COVID-19. The chain links TRBV6-5 to TRBJ1-1, with 7 bases lining up with TRBD1. Sample: peripheral blood. DNA for the CDR3: TGTGCCAGCAGTATCCGACAGGGTTTGAACACTGAAGCTTTCTTT. This translates into CASSIRQGLNTEAFF.